Described below is a single T cell receptor (beta chain) sequence and its context. The antigen is undetermined. PCR involved 60 Vbeta and 13 Jbeta primers. Assay used: immunoSEQ multiplex PCR; TCRdb lists only in-frame clones, some missing. Here the sample spans 170,000 or so clones, 77% being singletons. The data derive from a study of cytomegalovirus exposure and HLA in healthy donors. The overall study: For the approximately 420 genotyped donors, approximately 83% fell within the Caucasian-associated ancestry cluster. Study results and caveats: It was assumed in the presence/absence analyses that sequencing depth was roughly uniform across donors. A later analysis linked a missense DCLRE1C variant to TCR beta V- and J-gene trimming. Researchers catalogued approximately 170 TCR beta chains as cytomegalovirus-associated.

Trimming took 0 bases from V and 9 from J, leaving 17 bases between them. Germline V CDR1 and CDR2: GTSNPN, SVGIG (reference sequence). CDR3 length: 15 amino acids. Sequencing input: PBMCs. The origin of this receptor is a woman younger than 45 in good health and CMV-seropositive. The J gene is TRBJ2-2, the V gene TRBV30; the D is unclear. CDR3 coding DNA: TGTGCCTGGAGTGTATGGCTAGTGGCCTCCCGGGAGCTGTTTTTT. This encodes CAWSVWLVASRELFF.